The T cell receptor beta chain described here comes from a study of blood T cell repertoires in COVID-19. On the study more broadly: From the United States, Italy and Spain came samples of acute and convalescent COVID-19. PBMCs, B-cell-depleted T cells, or T cells provided the cDNA or gDNA that made up the material.

V was cut by 5 bases and J by 6 bases, with 11 bases left in between. This CDR3 spans 13 amino acids. In the study's own analysis: Reference gene primer amplification gave nucleated cell count estimates. The table came from immunoSEQ multiplex PCR; TCRdb's copy has only in-frame clones and leaves some out. D and trimming were read from the DNA, whereas the V and J calls and clone size are those reported in that table. This sample yields around 220,000 clones, of which roughly three quarters are seen a single time; about 4% belongs to the top ten. The specimen was peripheral blood. This clonotype was obtained from a middle-aged woman with active or convalescent COVID-19. V and J are TRBV12-3 or TRBV12-4 and TRBJ2-1; perhaps TRBD2 as D (5 bases). The chain's CDR3 is CASSRGRFNEQFF. The CDR3 DNA is TGTGCCAGCAGTCGGGGTCGATTCAATGAGCAGTTCTTC.